The 13 T cell receptor beta chains in this list originate from one sample, sequenced in a study of shared clonotypes between healthy human individuals. Here immunoSEQ multiplex PCR was the method, and the copy in TCRdb shows in-frame clones only, minus some. Among some 1,100,000 clones listed, more than 75% were seen once. Specimen: memory CD4+ T cells from PBMCs. Subset denoted: CD45RA-negative fraction. The source of these receptors is a man younger than 35 in good health. Some clones in this sample may be carry-over from other donors' samples.

CDR3 bases: TGCAGCGTTCCAAGAGGGGATGAAGCTTTCTTT. The encoded protein is CSVPRGDEAFF. This chain uses TRBV29-1 with TRBJ1-1, with D perhaps matching TRBD1 (5 bases). In germline, CDR1 is SQVTM, CDR2 ANQGSEA. V gave up 5 bases and J gave up 7 bases, with 11 bases separating them. The length of the CDR3 is 11 residues.

This CDR3 is CASRGQGAFFNEQYF. The CDR3, as DNA: TGTGCCAGCAGGGGACAGGGGGCGTTTTTCAACGAGCAGTACTTC. This rearrangement joins TRBV5-5 to TRBJ2-7; 12 bases map to TRBD1. The V gene end was trimmed by 5 bases and the J gene end by 5 bases; junction bases not matched to a gene: 8. The germline V gene has CDR1 SGHKS and CDR2 YYEKEE (reference sequence). The CDR3 runs 15 residues.

The CDR3 region has the DNA TGTGCCAGCAGCTTAGGGGCGTTAGCCTATGGCTACACCTTC. It yields the protein CASSLGALAYGYTF. The chain couples TRBV7-9 to TRBJ1-2; D remains ambiguous. Germline V lookup: CDR1 SEHNR, CDR2 FQNEAQ (reference sequence). The length of the CDR3 is 14 residues. V was pared by 1 base and J by 4 bases, with 10 bases between.

The chain combines TRBV28 with TRBJ2-7; TRBD2 is a possible D gene (5 bases). This CDR3 region has 13 residues. Trimming cost V 6 bases and J 8 bases, with 17 bases left between them. Germline CDR1 reads MDHEN; CDR2 reads SYDVKM. The CDR3 sequence is CASRTRGFLKQYF. In DNA, the CDR3 is TGTGCCAGCAGGACCCGGGGTTTCCTCAAGCAGTACTTC. The entire variable domain, with the rest obtained from reference TRBV28 and TRBJ2-7, is as follows: DVKVTQSSRYLVKRTGEKVFLECVQDMDHENMFWYRQDPGLGLRLIYFSYDVKMKEKGDIPEGYSVSREKKERFSLILESASTNQTSMYLCASRTRGFLKQYFGPGTRLTVT.

The rearrangement links TRBV29-1 to TRBJ2-7; D uncertain. CDR1 is SQVTM and CDR2 is ANQGSEA in the germline V gene. The CDR3 is 13 residues long. V was trimmed by 4 bases and J by 3 bases, leaving 13 bases between them. The CDR3 spells CSVGARQNYEQYF. The CDR3 DNA is TGCAGCGTTGGGGCCCGGCAAAACTACGAGCAGTACTTC.

The genes are TRBV9 and TRBJ2-2; 7 nucleotides align to TRBD2. The CDR3 is 17 amino acids. Germline V gene sequence: CDR1 SGDLS, CDR2 YYNGEE. The V gene end was trimmed by 1 base and the J gene end by 2 bases; junction bases not matched to a gene: 8. The CDR3: CASSVNVGLGNTGELFF. CDR3 in DNA: TGTGCCAGCAGCGTAAATGTAGGACTAGGAAACACCGGGGAGCTGTTTTTT.

CDR3 sequence (DNA): TGTGCCAGCAGCTTCCGGGCAGGGACGAACACTGAAGCTTTCTTT. This translates into CASSFRAGTNTEAFF. The rearrangement uses TRBV7-2 and TRBJ1-1; D is possibly TRBD1 (5 bases). CDR1 and CDR2 from the germline V gene are SGHTA and FQGNSA. V shed 3 bases and J shed 1 base, with 12 bases lying between them. The CDR3 contains 15 residues.

The chain recombines TRBV7-9 with TRBJ2-1; TRBD2 matches 11 bases. V trimming: 5 bases; J trimming: 6 bases; junction bases outside the gene matches: 9. Germline V gives CDR1 SEHNR, CDR2 FQNEAQ (reference sequence). The CDR3 spans 16 residues. CDR3 amino acids: CASSPGLAEPFNEQFF. The CDR3 coding sequence is TGTGCCAGCAGCCCGGGACTAGCGGAGCCTTTCAATGAGCAGTTCTTC. Combining the CDR3 with reference TRBV7-9 and TRBJ2-1 gives the whole variable domain DTGVSQNPRHKITKRGQNVTFRCDPISEHNRLYWYRQTLGQGPEFLTYFQNEAQLEKSRLLSDRFSAERPKGSFSTLEIQRTEQGDSAMYLCASSPGLAEPFNEQFFGPGTRLTVL.

As DNA, the CDR3 is TGTGCCAGCTCACCACTCCCCGGCCCCAGCGAGAGCTTGTACTTC. As protein: CASSPLPGPSESLYF. This chain links TRBV18 with TRBJ2-7; D call uncertain. The CDR3 consists of 15 residues. The germline gives CDR1 KGHSH, CDR2 LQKENI. V lost 1 base to trimming and J lost 12 bases, with 22 bases between them.

The genes are TRBV28 and TRBJ2-7; D possibly corresponds to TRBD1 (5 bases). V was shortened by 1 base and J by 4 bases, with 8 bases between the two germline ends. The CDR3 is 13 residues long. Germline lookup yields CDR1 MDHEN and CDR2 SYDVKM. The CDR3 loop is CASSLSTVYEQYF. The CDR3 DNA follows: TGTGCCAGCAGTTTATCGACAGTATACGAGCAGTACTTC.

In this sample, this clone turned up once. This chain joins TRBV5-1 and TRBJ2-1; D gene unclear. The CDR3 runs to 15 residues. Germline CDR1 SGHRS, CDR2 YFSETQ. Trimming left V 4 bases short and J 4 bases short, with 15 bases between. The CDR3 reads CASSVAENGYNEQFF. The CDR3 region has the DNA TGCGCCAGCAGCGTGGCCGAGAATGGTTACAATGAGCAGTTCTTC. The full variable domain, with the rest looked up from reference TRBV5-1 and TRBJ2-1, is KAGVTQTPRYLIKTRGQQVTLSCSPISGHRSVSWYQQTPGQGLQFLFEYFSETQRNKGNFPGRFSGRQFSNSRSEMNVSTLELGDSALYLCASSVAENGYNEQFFGPGTRLTVL.

This clone appeared once. This rearrangement joins TRBV18 to TRBJ1-1; possible D gene TRBD1, 5 bases. CDR3 length equals 15 residues. From germline, CDR1 is KGHSH and CDR2 LQKENI. V was trimmed by 0 bases and J by 4 bases, leaving 12 bases between them. CDR3 bases: TGTGCCAGCTCACCACCGGGGGAAGGTCGCACTGAAGCTTTCTTT. Protein product: CASSPPGEGRTEAFF.

The CDR3: CASSLYRTGINQPQHF. Here the CDR3 DNA reads TGTGCCAGCAGCTTATACCGGACAGGGATCAATCAGCCCCAGCATTTT. This rearrangement joins TRBV7-2 to TRBJ1-5; 8 bases agree with TRBD1. Trimming removed 2 bases from V and 3 bases from J; junction bases left unmatched: 6. This CDR3 spans 16 amino acids. Germline V CDR1 and CDR2: SGHTA, FQGNSA. The entire variable domain, with the rest obtained from reference TRBV7-2 and TRBJ1-5, is as follows: GAGVSQSPSNKVTEKGKDVELRCDPISGHTALYWYRQSLGQGLEFLIYFQGNSAPDKSGLPSDRFSAERTGGSVSTLTIQRTQQEDSAVYLCASSLYRTGINQPQHFGDGTRLSIL.